The T cell receptor beta chain under discussion was sequenced for a study of T-cell memory formation after mild COVID-19. TCRdb re-analysed the 5' RACE reads in MiXCR, keeping a single row per CDR3 protein. The data contain some 450,000 distinct CDR3 sequences, roughly 18% of them singletons. The receptor was derived from a man aged 18 to 30 who had mild COVID-19 (a few samples of this study predate the infection). Cell type and time point are not known. Sequences were obtained from PBMCs or a T cell subset sorted from them (not recorded which).

CDR3: CASSYFYDSNQPQHF. The CDR3 DNA reads as TGTGCCAGCAGTTACTTTTACGACAGCAATCAGCCCCAGCATTTT. The chain combines TRBV6-5 with TRBJ1-5, with D unresolved. Germline CDR1 MNHEY, CDR2 SVGAGI. This CDR3 contains 15 residues. The V gene lost 1 base and the J gene lost 1 base, with 8 bases spanning the gap.